A selection of T cell receptor beta chains follows, all from one sample in a study of cytomegalovirus exposure and HLA in healthy donors. Data came from immunoSEQ multiplex PCR; TCRdb stores just in-frame clones and leaves some out. The sample yields roughly 140,000 clones, 70% seen once. The specimen was PBMCs. These receptors originate from a woman aged 25-40 years in good health and CMV-seronegative. The CDR3 runs from the conserved cysteine through the conserved F or W. D genes are given only for firm matches. Expanded clones are given a class, and other clones once, few, many or no size at all.

d_call j_call clone_size v_call cdr3_aa cdr3_nt
TRBD1 TRBJ1-3 - TRBV15 CATSKGQGTGNTIYF TGTGCCACCAGCAAGGGACAGGGGACGGGAAACACCATATATTTT
TRBD1 TRBJ2-5 - TRBV30 CAWDRASETQYF TGTGCCTGGGACAGGGCCAGCGAGACCCAGTACTTC
- TRBJ1-1 few TRBV6-5 CASTYGVNTEAFF TGTGCCAGCACCTACGGGGTGAACACTGAAGCTTTCTTT
- TRBJ2-1 - TRBV5-1 CASTKDSYNEQFF TGCGCCAGCACCAAGGACAGTTACAATGAGCAGTTCTTC
- TRBJ2-5 - TRBV19 CASSMGAVETQYF TGTGCCAGTTCAATGGGGGCGGTTGAGACCCAGTACTTC
TRBD1 TRBJ1-5 - TRBV28 CASNPRGVGNQPQHF TGTGCCAGCAACCCCAGGGGGGTTGGCAATCAGCCCCAGCATTTT
- TRBJ2-2 - TRBV19 CASSIDGGLEFGGELFF TGTGCCAGTAGTATAGATGGAGGGCTCGAATTCGGCGGGGAGCTGTTTTTT
TRBD2 TRBJ2-3 - TRBV5-1 CASSRGDPPDTQYF TGCGCCAGCAGCCGGGGGGACCCACCAGATACGCAGTATTTT
TRBD2 TRBJ2-3 - TRBV27 CASSRYSGGLTDTQYF TGTGCCAGCAGCCGTTATAGCGGGGGCCTCACAGATACGCAGTATTTT
TRBD1 TRBJ2-2 once TRBV7-9 CASRRTGSGELFF TGTGCCAGCAGAAGGACAGGGTCCGGGGAGCTGTTTTTT
TRBD1 TRBJ1-1 - TRBV27 CASSLNRGPTEAFF TGTGCCAGCAGTTTGAACAGGGGGCCTACTGAAGCTTTCTTT
- TRBJ2-5 once TRBV18 CASSPTTGRETQYF TGTGCCAGCTCACCAACGACAGGGAGGGAGACCCAGTACTTC
- TRBJ1-4 - TRBV4-1 CASSQGSSRVRATNEKLFF TGCGCCAGCAGCCAAGGATCAAGTCGAGTACGGGCAACTAATGAAAAACTGTTTTTT
TRBD1 TRBJ2-2 once TRBV6-6 CASSSFRTGGVGELFF TGTGCCAGCAGTTCCTTCCGGACAGGGGGTGTCGGGGAGCTGTTTTTT
TRBD1 TRBJ1-2 - TRBV28 CASSGGQGKGPNYGYTF TGTGCCAGCAGTGGGGGACAGGGAAAAGGGCCTAACTATGGCTACACCTTC
- TRBJ1-3 - TRBV18 CASSTGSANTIYF TGTGCCAGCTCAACAGGGTCGGCAAACACCATATATTTT
- TRBJ2-7 - TRBV15 CATSRGGFYEQYF TGTGCCACCAGCAGAGGCGGGTTCTACGAGCAGTACTTC
- TRBJ1-6 - TRBV5-4 CASSRRGGEGSPLHF TGTGCCAGCAGCCGACGGGGGGGCGAGGGATCACCCCTCCACTTT
- TRBJ2-5 - TRBV11-2 CASSSVRRGRIETQYF TGTGCCAGCAGCTCCGTAAGGAGGGGGCGCATAGAGACCCAGTACTTC
TRBD1 TRBJ1-1 - TRBV7-9 CASSLGTGRMNTEAFF TGTGCCAGCAGCTTAGGGACAGGGAGGATGAACACTGAAGCTTTCTTT
- TRBJ2-6 - TRBV7-2 CASAPGQMVSGANVLTF TGTGCCAGCGCACCGGGACAAATGGTCTCTGGGGCCAACGTCCTGACTTTC
TRBD2 TRBJ2-3 few TRBV7-9 CGGADTQYF TGCGGGGGGGCAGATACGCAGTATTTT
- TRBJ1-2 few TRBV7-8 CASSPGYGYTF TGTGCCAGCAGCCCGGGGTATGGCTACACCTTC
- TRBJ1-1 - TRBV7-2 CASSLLGASTEAFF TGTGCCAGCAGCTTGTTAGGTGCTAGCACTGAAGCTTTCTTT
- TRBJ2-2 - TRBV9 CASSVVAAGGELFF TGTGCCAGCAGCGTAGTGGCGGCCGGCGGGGAGCTGTTTTTT
- TRBJ2-5 - TRBV21-1 CASSKDRGRRIQETQYF TGTGCCAGCAGCAAAGACAGGGGGCGACGAATCCAAGAGACCCAGTACTTC
- TRBJ2-3 - TRBV5-1 CASSLEGEDTQYF TGCGCCAGCAGCTTGGAGGGGGAAGATACGCAGTATTTT
TRBD1 TRBJ1-5 - TRBV19 CATGRTGTENQPQHF TGTGCCACAGGACGGACCGGGACAGAAAATCAGCCCCAGCATTTT
TRBD1 TRBJ2-5 - TRBV5-1 CASSVGTGQETQYF TGCGCCAGCAGCGTGGGGACAGGACAAGAGACCCAGTACTTC
TRBD1 TRBJ2-7 - TRBV6-1 CASRGTDSYEQYF TGTGCCAGCAGAGGGACAGACTCCTACGAGCAGTACTTC
- TRBJ2-7 - TRBV6-1 CASSERSRDYEQYF TGTGCCAGCAGTGAACGTAGCAGGGACTACGAGCAGTACTTC
- TRBJ2-2 - TRBV9 CASSVGVSASTGELFF TGTGCCAGCAGCGTAGGAGTTAGCGCGAGCACCGGGGAGCTGTTTTTT
- TRBJ2-5 few TRBV5-4 CASSVSGSRGETQYF TGTGCCAGCAGCGTATCCGGGTCAAGGGGAGAGACCCAGTACTTC
- TRBJ2-5 - TRBV7-9 CSSSLNRETQYF TGTTCCAGCAGCTTAAACCGGGAGACCCAGTACTTC
TRBD1 TRBJ2-4 - TRBV5-1 CASSWAPDRDPIQYF TGCGCCAGCAGCTGGGCCCCGGACAGGGATCCCATTCAGTACTTC
- TRBJ1-6 - TRBV11-2 CASSLVQANSPLHF TGTGCCAGCAGCTTAGTACAGGCAAATTCACCCCTCCACTTT
- TRBJ2-5 - TRBV5-1 CASSLGMDSKGETQYF TGCGCCAGCAGCTTGGGTATGGACTCCAAGGGAGAGACCCAGTACTTC
- TRBJ1-4 - TRBV2 CASSVEGEANEKLFF TGTGCCAGCAGTGTAGAGGGTGAGGCTAATGAAAAACTGTTTTTT
TRBD1 TRBJ1-1 - TRBV5-1 CASISGTGSTEAFF TGCGCCAGCATCTCCGGGACAGGGAGCACTGAAGCTTTCTTT
- TRBJ2-2 - TRBV5-1 CASSLTPTPGELFF TGCGCCAGCAGCTTGACTCCGACTCCCGGGGAGCTGTTTTTT
- TRBJ1-1 few TRBV9 CASSAGSTRDTFEAFF TGTGCCAGCAGCGCTGGCTCGACCCGGGACACTTTTGAAGCTTTCTTT
- TRBJ2-2 - TRBV10-3 CAISLRERANTGELFF TGTGCCATCAGTTTAAGAGAACGGGCGAACACCGGGGAGCTGTTTTTT
- TRBJ2-1 - TRBV7-3 CASSGRGGEQFF TGTGCCAGCAGCGGGAGGGGGGGCGAGCAGTTCTTC
- TRBJ2-7 once TRBV5-1 CASSLALPSYEQYF TGCGCCAGCAGCTTGGCGCTACCTTCCTACGAGCAGTACTTC
- TRBJ2-1 - TRBV7-9 CASSLAGGYNEQFF TGTGCCAGCAGCTTAGCGGGGGGCTACAATGAGCAGTTCTTC
- TRBJ2-7 - TRBV7-9 CSSSLGGGAQYF TGTTCCAGCAGCTTAGGAGGCGGGGCGCAGTACTTC
- TRBJ1-1 few TRBV29-1 CSAEVGGTEAFF TGCAGCGCAGAAGTGGGGGGAACTGAAGCTTTCTTT
- TRBJ2-7 once TRBV2 CASSREAFYEQYF TGTGCCAGCAGCCGGGAAGCCTTTTACGAGCAGTACTTC